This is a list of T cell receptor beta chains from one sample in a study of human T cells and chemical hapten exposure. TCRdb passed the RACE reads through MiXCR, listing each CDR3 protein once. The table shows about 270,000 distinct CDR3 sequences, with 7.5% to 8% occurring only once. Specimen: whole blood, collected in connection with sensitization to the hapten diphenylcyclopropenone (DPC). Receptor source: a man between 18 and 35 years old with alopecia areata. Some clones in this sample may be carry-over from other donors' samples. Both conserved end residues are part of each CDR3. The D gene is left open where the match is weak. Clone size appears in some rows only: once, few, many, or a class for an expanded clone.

CDR3 DNA: TGCAGTGCTAGAGATGACAGGAGGGTCGGCGTACCCCTCCACTTT
CDR3 protein: CSARDDRRVGVPLHF
J gene: TRBJ1-6
D gene: NA
CDR3 length: 15
V gene: TRBV20-1
clone size: few

CDR3 DNA: TGTGCCAGCAGTGAAGGGACTAGCAGAGAGACCCAGTACTTC
CDR3 protein: CASSEGTSRETQYF
J gene: TRBJ2-5
D gene: TRBD2
CDR3 length: 14
V gene: TRBV28
clone size: few

CDR3 DNA: TGTGCCAGCACCCCCGGGGGGACAGGGCCTATGTATGGCTACACCTTC
CDR3 protein: CASTPGGTGPMYGYTF
J gene: TRBJ1-2
D gene: TRBD1
CDR3 length: 16
V gene: TRBV12-3/TRBV12-4
clone size: NA

CDR3 DNA: TGTGCCAGCAGCGAGGGGGGGCCCATACGACTGGCCCAGTACTTC
CDR3 protein: CASSEGGPIRLAQYF
J gene: TRBJ2-5
D gene: NA
CDR3 length: 15
V gene: TRBV7-9
clone size: few

CDR3 DNA: TGTGCCAGCAGCCAAGGAACGGTTACCGGGGAGCTGTTTTTT
CDR3 protein: CASSQGTVTGELFF
J gene: TRBJ2-2
D gene: NA
CDR3 length: 14
V gene: TRBV3-1
clone size: few

CDR3 DNA: TGTGCCAGCAGCTTGAGAGTAAACACCGGGGAGCTGTTTTTT
CDR3 protein: CASSLRVNTGELFF
J gene: TRBJ2-2
D gene: NA
CDR3 length: 14
V gene: TRBV7-9
clone size: many

CDR3 DNA: TGTGCCAGCAGGAATCCGGATCAGCCCCAGCATTTT
CDR3 protein: CASRNPDQPQHF
J gene: TRBJ1-5
D gene: NA
CDR3 length: 12
V gene: TRBV6-5
clone size: NA

CDR3 DNA: TGTGCCAGCAGCCCCTTGGGACGGCCAAAGGGTGGCGAGCAGTACTTC
CDR3 protein: CASSPLGRPKGGEQYF
J gene: TRBJ2-7
D gene: NA
CDR3 length: 16
V gene: TRBV7-6
clone size: few

CDR3 DNA: TGTGCCAGCAGCCCACCTTACCGCAGGGGGCCGGATGCCGGGGAGCTGTTTTTT
CDR3 protein: CASSPPYRRGPDAGELFF
J gene: TRBJ2-2
D gene: TRBD1
CDR3 length: 18
V gene: TRBV7-9
clone size: few

CDR3 DNA: TGCGCCAGCAGCTTGGGGCTAGCGGGGGCCCGCACAGATACGCAGTATTTT
CDR3 protein: CASSLGLAGARTDTQYF
J gene: TRBJ2-3
D gene: TRBD2
CDR3 length: 17
V gene: TRBV5-1
clone size: NA

CDR3 DNA: TGCGCCAGCAGCCAAGATTGGGGGCAGGTGGCTTTCTTT
CDR3 protein: CASSQDWGQVAFF
J gene: TRBJ1-1
D gene: NA
CDR3 length: 13
V gene: TRBV4-3
clone size: NA

CDR3 DNA: TGTGCCAGCAGCTTAGAAGGGGACAGGGACTATGGCTTCACCTTC
CDR3 protein: CASSLEGDRDYGFTF
J gene: TRBJ1-2
D gene: TRBD1
CDR3 length: 15
V gene: TRBV7-2
clone size: NA

CDR3 DNA: TGTGCCAGCAGCTCAGACAGGCGCTCTGGAAACACCATATATTTT
CDR3 protein: CASSSDRRSGNTIYF
J gene: TRBJ1-3
D gene: NA
CDR3 length: 15
V gene: TRBV7-9
clone size: few

CDR3 DNA: TGTGCCAGCGGACGGACAGGGAACAATCAGCCCCAGCATTTT
CDR3 protein: CASGRTGNNQPQHF
J gene: TRBJ1-5
D gene: TRBD1
CDR3 length: 14
V gene: TRBV28
clone size: many

CDR3 DNA: TGCGCCAGCAGCGTGGACGGAAAAAACATTCAGTACTTC
CDR3 protein: CASSVDGKNIQYF
J gene: TRBJ2-4
D gene: NA
CDR3 length: 13
V gene: TRBV5-1
clone size: few

CDR3 DNA: TGTGCCAGCAGCCAAGCCTGGGAACCGGAGACCCAGTACTTC
CDR3 protein: CASSQAWEPETQYF
J gene: TRBJ2-5
D gene: NA
CDR3 length: 14
V gene: TRBV14
clone size: NA

CDR3 DNA: TGTGCCAGCAGCCATGGACAGGAGAAAAACATTCAGTACTTC
CDR3 protein: CASSHGQEKNIQYF
J gene: TRBJ2-4
D gene: TRBD1
CDR3 length: 14
V gene: TRBV7-9
clone size: many

CDR3 DNA: TGCAGCGTTGAAGATACCGGGGGCTTTGGCTACACCTTC
CDR3 protein: CSVEDTGGFGYTF
J gene: TRBJ1-2
D gene: NA
CDR3 length: 13
V gene: TRBV29-1
clone size: many

CDR3 DNA: TGCGCCAGCAGTGAGTCCCGGACAGGCCTCACAGATACGCAGTATTTT
CDR3 protein: CASSESRTGLTDTQYF
J gene: TRBJ2-3
D gene: TRBD1
CDR3 length: 16
V gene: TRBV10-1
clone size: NA

CDR3 DNA: TGTGCCAGCAGCTTTGGGGGCGGCTATGGCTACACCTTC
CDR3 protein: CASSFGGGYGYTF
J gene: TRBJ1-2
D gene: NA
CDR3 length: 13
V gene: TRBV12-3/TRBV12-4
clone size: many

CDR3 DNA: TGTGCCAGCATGATCGCCCTGAGGAAAGAGACCCAGTACTTC
CDR3 protein: CASMIALRKETQYF
J gene: TRBJ2-5
D gene: NA
CDR3 length: 14
V gene: TRBV12-3/TRBV12-4
clone size: few

CDR3 DNA: TGTGCCAGCAGCTTGAACGGAGGGGGCCTGACTGAAGCTTTCTTT
CDR3 protein: CASSLNGGGLTEAFF
J gene: TRBJ1-1
D gene: TRBD1
CDR3 length: 15
V gene: TRBV5-5
clone size: many